Reported below is one T cell receptor beta chain. No antigen is known for it. The authors prepared UMI-labeled TRB cDNA libraries by 5' RACE. Using the 5' RACE reads, TCRdb records one entry per CDR3 protein without DNA. The table counts some 150,000 distinct CDR3 sequences; 0.25% to 0.3% lies in the top ten. The data were taken from a study of CXCR3-negative and CXCR3-positive naive CD8 T cells. The CDR3 is made up of 14 amino acids. Study-level results: When CXCR3-positive naive cells were set against CXCR3-negative naive cells, the former had more hydrophobic TRB CDR3s.

This sequence originates from a human donor in good health. Some clones in this sample may be carry-over from other donors' samples. This chain uses TRBV12-3 or TRBV12-4 with TRBJ2-5; TCRdb's D call of TRBD2 is untestable without DNA. Sequenced input: naive CXCR3+ CD8+ T cells from blood. Subset reported: CD45RO-CCR7+CD27+CD95- naive CD8+ T cells expressing CXCR3 (TNR3+). CDR3 protein: CASSFSSGGVTQYF.